This is a list of T cell receptor beta chains from one sample in a study of T-cell memory formation after mild COVID-19. TCRdb itself ran the 5' RACE reads through MiXCR, one entry per CDR3 protein. Altogether 350,000 to 500,000 distinct CDR3 sequences are present, around 18% being singletons, with the ten largest covering around 9.2%. The sample was PBMCs or a T cell subset sorted from them (not recorded which). Receptors originate from an adult woman who had mild COVID-19 (a few samples of this study predate the infection). Cell type and time point are not known. The CDR3 runs from the conserved cysteine through the conserved F or W. Each record gives: J gene, V gene, D gene, clone size, CDR3 protein, CDR3 DNA. A D gene is named only where the DNA matches it firmly. Some rows have no size entry. The others give once, few or many, or a class for an expanded clone.

TRBJ1-2 | TRBV6-5 | TRBD1 | few | CASSYSMGTGGDGYTF | TGTGCCAGCAGTTACTCGATGGGAACAGGGGGCGATGGCTACACCTTC
TRBJ2-5 | TRBV7-9 | TRBD2 | few | CASSPGTSGAQETQYF | TGTGCCAGCAGCCCCGGGACTAGCGGGGCGCAAGAGACCCAGTACTTC
TRBJ1-5 | TRBV10-3 | - | - | CAISVYPLGNNQPQHF | TGTGCCATCAGTGTGTACCCGTTGGGAAACAATCAGCCCCAGCATTTT
TRBJ2-2 | TRBV2 | - | - | CASSDRGGGTGELFF | TGTGCCAGCAGTGACAGGGGCGGCGGCACCGGGGAGCTGTTTTTT
TRBJ2-7 | TRBV4-1 | TRBD1 | - | CASSQGGQGIGYEQYF | TGCGCCAGCAGCCAGGGAGGACAGGGGATCGGGTACGAGCAGTACTTC
TRBJ1-5 | TRBV19 | - | - | CASSSGEMGNQPQHF | TGTGCCAGTAGTAGTGGGGAAATGGGCAATCAGCCCCAGCATTTT
TRBJ2-5 | TRBV3-1 | - | - | CASSQESGVEETQYF | TGTGCCAGCAGCCAAGAAAGCGGAGTAGAAGAGACCCAGTACTTC
TRBJ1-2 | TRBV3-1 | - | few | CASSQVIREGYTF | TGTGCCAGCAGCCAAGTAATTCGGGAGGGCTACACCTTC
TRBJ2-2 | TRBV30 | - | - | CAWRRQWETGELFF | TGTGCCTGGAGGAGGCAGTGGGAAACCGGGGAGCTGTTTTTT
TRBJ1-4 | TRBV15 | - | few | CATSSGRDNNEKLFF | TGTGCCACCAGCAGTGGCCGGGACAACAATGAAAAACTGTTTTTT
TRBJ2-2 | TRBV12-3/TRBV12-4 | - | few | CASSFGDRDTGELFF | TGTGCCAGCAGTTTTGGGGACCGGGACACCGGGGAGCTGTTTTTT
TRBJ2-7 | TRBV9 | TRBD1 | - | CASSVRTGPSYEQYF | TGTGCCAGCAGCGTGCGGACAGGTCCCTCCTACGAGCAGTACTTC
TRBJ2-1 | TRBV5-1 | - | - | CASFSRMGTYNEQFF | TGCGCCAGCTTCTCCCGCATGGGGACCTACAATGAGCAGTTCTTC
TRBJ2-2 | TRBV5-1 | - | few | CASSYSTQGSGELFF | TGCGCCAGCAGCTACTCCACCCAGGGTTCCGGGGAGCTGTTTTTT
TRBJ2-3 | TRBV5-1 | - | few | CASSLAETRAGLGDTQYF | TGCGCCAGCAGCTTGGCCGAAACGAGGGCAGGGCTTGGGGATACGCAGTATTTT
TRBJ1-3 | TRBV10-3 | TRBD1 | - | CAISGTGPSSGNTIYF | TGTGCCATCAGTGGGACAGGTCCAAGCTCTGGAAACACCATATATTTT
TRBJ2-1 | TRBV19 | - | few | CASSIGGSNNEQFF | TGTGCCAGTAGTATAGGAGGCAGCAACAATGAGCAGTTCTTC
TRBJ1-1 | TRBV5-1 | - | few | CASSLIPMENTEAFF | TGCGCCAGCAGCCTGATCCCCATGGAAAACACTGAAGCTTTCTTT
TRBJ1-2 | TRBV4-1 | - | - | CASSRGAQGHYGYTF | TGCGCCAGCAGCCGAGGAGCGCAGGGGCACTATGGCTACACCTTC
TRBJ2-1 | TRBV4-3 | TRBD2 | many | CASSQDRLAGGGNEQFF | TGCGCCAGCAGCCAAGATCGATTAGCGGGAGGGGGCAATGAGCAGTTCTTC
TRBJ2-2 | TRBV2 | - | - | CASRLENGELFF | TGTGCCAGCAGATTGGAGAACGGGGAGCTGTTTTTT
TRBJ1-5 | TRBV9 | TRBD1 | few | CASSAQGGVSQPQHF | TGTGCCAGCAGCGCCCAGGGGGGGGTCAGTCAGCCCCAGCATTTT
TRBJ1-2 | TRBV3-1 | TRBD1 | few | CASSRGGQTYGYTF | TGTGCCAGCAGCCGCGGGGGACAGACCTATGGCTACACCTTC
TRBJ1-1 | TRBV24-1 | - | few | CATSDIGTEAFF | TGTGCCACCAGTGACATAGGCACTGAAGCTTTCTTT
TRBJ2-7 | TRBV5-1 | TRBD1 | few | CASGLTEGTASYEQYF | TGCGCCAGCGGATTGACCGAGGGGACAGCATCCTACGAGCAGTACTTC
TRBJ2-3 | TRBV30 | - | - | CAWSVRMKDTQYF | TGTGCCTGGAGTGTACGAATGAAGGATACGCAGTATTTT
TRBJ2-5 | TRBV18 | - | - | CASSLNGPGAETQYF | TGTGCCAGCTCACTTAACGGGCCCGGAGCAGAGACCCAGTACTTC
TRBJ2-1 | TRBV6-2/TRBV6-3 | - | few | CASSYWWDNEQFF | TGTGCCAGCAGTTACTGGTGGGACAATGAGCAGTTCTTC
TRBJ2-1 | TRBV9 | TRBD2 | - | CASSVEETLAGGGNEQFF | TGTGCCAGCAGCGTAGAAGAAACGCTGGCGGGGGGCGGAAATGAGCAGTTCTTC
TRBJ2-7 | TRBV7-9 | - | once | CASTSPNTRDHEQYF | TGTGCCAGCACCTCTCCTAACACCAGGGACCACGAGCAGTACTTC
TRBJ2-1 | TRBV3-1 | TRBD2 | - | CASSPGGRGGRIEQFF | TGTGCCAGCAGCCCTGGAGGGCGGGGGGGTAGGATTGAGCAGTTCTTC
TRBJ2-7 | TRBV25-1 | - | few | CASSVTFPYEQYF | TGTGCCAGCAGTGTAACATTCCCCTACGAGCAGTACTTC
TRBJ1-2 | TRBV4-1 | - | few | CASSQEWTDNYGYTF | TGCGCCAGCAGCCAAGAGTGGACAGATAACTATGGCTACACCTTC
TRBJ2-1 | TRBV7-6 | - | few | CASSPTGPLDNEQFF | TGTGCCAGCAGCCCGACTGGTCCCTTGGATAATGAGCAGTTCTTC
TRBJ1-1 | TRBV4-2 | TRBD1 | - | CASSPGQGRITEAFF | TGTGCCAGCAGCCCGGGACAGGGGCGAATCACTGAAGCTTTCTTT
TRBJ1-2 | TRBV19 | - | few | CASSSRWGSGYTF | TGTGCCAGTAGTTCCCGTTGGGGAAGTGGCTACACCTTC
TRBJ1-6 | TRBV9 | TRBD1 | - | CASGKGGSNSPLHF | TGTGCCAGCGGAAAAGGGGGCAGTAATTCACCCCTCCACTTT
TRBJ2-5 | TRBV29-1 | - | - | CSVEEGSQETQYF | TGCAGCGTTGAAGAGGGCAGCCAAGAGACCCAGTACTTC
TRBJ2-7 | TRBV27 | - | - | CASSSRQFPSSYEQYF | TGTGCCAGCAGTTCCCGACAGTTCCCAAGCTCCTACGAGCAGTACTTC
TRBJ1-2 | TRBV4-1 | - | - | CASSQGTLGGYTF | TGCGCCAGCAGCCAAGGAACCCTCGGGGGCTACACCTTC
TRBJ1-5 | TRBV24-1 | - | - | CATSDQPTGPPQHF | TGTGCCACCAGTGACCAACCTACAGGGCCGCCCCAGCATTTT
TRBJ2-5 | TRBV11-3 | TRBD2 | - | CASSRRLAGVGETQYF | TGTGCCAGCAGCCGACGACTAGCGGGGGTTGGGGAGACCCAGTACTTC
TRBJ2-1 | TRBV12-3/TRBV12-4 | - | - | CASSFWGVNEQFF | TGTGCCAGCAGTTTTTGGGGGGTCAATGAGCAGTTCTTC
TRBJ2-7 | TRBV6-5 | TRBD2 | few | CASSYLYSPGLAGANEQYF | TGTGCCAGCAGTTACCTCTACTCCCCGGGACTAGCGGGAGCCAACGAGCAGTACTTC
TRBJ2-5 | TRBV18 | - | - | CASSPATGRETQYF | TGTGCCAGCTCACCAGCGACAGGCCGAGAGACCCAGTACTTC
TRBJ2-5 | TRBV20-1 | TRBD2 | many | CSALPSGIRETQYF | TGCAGTGCCCTCCCAAGCGGGATTCGTGAGACCCAGTACTTC
TRBJ2-5 | TRBV6-5 | TRBD2 | - | CASKASGSISQYF | TGTGCCAGCAAGGCTAGCGGGAGTATTTCCCAGTACTTC
TRBJ2-3 | TRBV4-3 | - | few | CASSQGLTDTQYF | TGCGCCAGCAGCCAAGGCCTAACAGATACGCAGTATTTT
TRBJ1-1 | TRBV11-2 | - | - | CASSSLGPGGTEAFF | TGTGCCAGCAGCTCCCTAGGGCCGGGGGGTACTGAAGCTTTCTTT
TRBJ1-1 | TRBV5-1 | - | - | CASSAAGVGSFF | TGCGCCAGCAGCGCCGCAGGGGTTGGGTCTTTCTTT
TRBJ2-6 | TRBV30 | - | - | CACGGGTGANVLTF | TGTGCCTGTGGAGGGGGGACTGGGGCCAACGTCCTGACTTTC
TRBJ1-5 | TRBV19 | TRBD1 | - | CASSKDRGRNQPQHF | TGTGCCAGTAGTAAAGACAGGGGGCGAAATCAGCCCCAGCATTTT
TRBJ2-1 | TRBV3-1 | TRBD2 | - | CASSQENGGAYNEQFF | TGTGCCAGCAGCCAAGAGAACGGGGGGGCCTACAATGAGCAGTTCTTC
TRBJ2-3 | TRBV20-1 | - | - | CSARDPGRTDTQYF | TGCAGTGCTAGAGATCCCGGGAGAACAGATACGCAGTATTTT
TRBJ2-7 | TRBV4-1 | TRBD1 | - | CASSRTGEGEQYF | TGCGCCAGCAGCCGGACAGGGGAGGGCGAGCAGTACTTC
TRBJ2-3 | TRBV7-2 | - | few | CASSLDGPVLATDTQYF | TGTGCCAGCAGCTTAGACGGACCGGTACTAGCCACAGATACGCAGTATTTT
TRBJ2-1 | TRBV20-1 | - | - | CSARIGGEYEQFF | TGCAGTGCTAGAATTGGAGGGGAGTATGAGCAGTTCTTC